The next 16 T cell receptor beta chains were all read from a single sample in a study of cytomegalovirus exposure and HLA in healthy donors. In the PCR, 60 Vbeta and 13 Jbeta primers were used. The data were produced by immunoSEQ multiplex PCR, yet TCRdb's version contains in-frame clones alone and is incomplete. The table records over 110,000 clones, 75% to 85% of them present only once. Sequencing was performed on PBMCs. Source of these receptors: a woman in her forties in good health and CMV-seropositive.

A single count supports this clone. The genes are TRBV10-3 and TRBJ1-2, with 8 bases fitting TRBD1. With V trimmed by 4 bases and J by 0 bases, 4 bases remained unmatched. The CDR3 consists of 15 residues. Germline assignment: CDR1 ENHRY and CDR2 SYGVKD. CDR3 protein: CAISVPQGANYGYTF. DNA of the CDR3: TGTGCCATCAGTGTACCACAGGGGGCTAACTATGGCTACACCTTC.

The chain recombines TRBV6-5 with TRBJ1-1; D is unresolved. V was cut by 1 base and J by 3 bases, with 6 bases left in between. CDR1 and CDR2 from the germline V gene are MNHEY and SVGAGI. The CDR3 is 13 amino acids. The CDR3 coding sequence is TGTGCCAGCAGTTACTATACGGACACTGAAGCTTTCTTT. This codes for CASSYYTDTEAFF.

The chain combines TRBV11-3 with TRBJ2-1; TRBD1 is a possible D gene (6 bases). CDR1 and CDR2 from the germline V gene are SGHNT and YENEEA. V shed 5 bases and J shed 5 bases, with 13 bases lying between them. The CDR3 has 14 residues. The CDR3 protein is CASSQDSLHNEQFF. Here the CDR3 DNA reads TGTGCCAGCAGCCAGGACAGCCTACACAATGAGCAGTTCTTC.

This chain uses TRBV5-5 with TRBJ2-7; no clear D. In germline, CDR1 is SGHKS, CDR2 YYEKEE (reference sequence). The V gene lost 0 bases and the J gene lost 4 bases, with 20 bases spanning the gap. This CDR3 comprises 17 residues. This CDR3 is CASSLESLNSYVYEQYF. The CDR3 coding sequence is TGTGCCAGCAGCTTGGAGTCCCTAAACTCCTACGTTTACGAGCAGTACTTC. Together with reference TRBV5-5 and TRBJ2-7, the CDR3 gives the full variable domain: DAGVTQSPTHLIKTRGQQVTLRCSPISGHKSVSWYQQVLGQGPQFIFQYYEKEERGRGNFPDRFSARQFPNYSSELNVNALLLGDSALYLCASSLESLNSYVYEQYFGPGTRLTVT.

The chain joins TRBV14 to TRBJ2-7; the match to TRBD2 covers 7 bases. V lost 4 bases and J lost 2; bases outside the gene matches: 2. The germline V gene has CDR1 SGHDN and CDR2 FVKESK. The CDR3 has 13 residues. The CDR3 nucleotides are TGTGCCAGCAGCCCTGGACTAGCCTACGAGCAGTACTTC. Encoded protein: CASSPGLAYEQYF.

This clone was seen a few times. This chain joins TRBV5-4 and TRBJ1-2; 8 bases align to TRBD1. The CDR3 sequence is 15 residues long. With V trimmed by 3 bases and J by 2 bases, 6 bases remained unmatched. Germline V lookup: CDR1 SGHNT, CDR2 YYREEE (reference sequence). This CDR3 reads CASSSYSGGNYGYTF. CDR3 DNA: TGTGCCAGCAGCTCCTATTCAGGGGGCAACTATGGCTACACCTTC.

The chain has TRBV2 and TRBJ1-2, with TRBD1 identical over 7 bases. The length of the CDR3 is 13 residues. The J segment lost 6 bases and the V segment lost 4 bases, leaving 5 bases of the junction unmatched. From germline, CDR1 is SNHLY and CDR2 FYNNEI. The CDR3, as DNA: TGTGCCAGCAGTGCGAGGGGGCCAGATGGCTACACCTTC. Protein product: CASSARGPDGYTF.

The V gene is TRBV7-2, the J gene TRBJ1-2; 8 positions agree with TRBD1. This CDR3 spans 14 amino acids. Germline V CDR1 and CDR2: SGHTA, FQGNSA. With V trimmed by 4 bases and J by 5 bases, 6 bases remained unmatched. The CDR3 reads CASSSEQGVYGYTF. The DNA of the CDR3 is TGTGCCAGCAGCTCTGAACAGGGGGTATATGGCTACACCTTC.

The genes are TRBV2 and TRBJ2-7, with 11 bases identical to TRBD1. This CDR3 spans 13 amino acids. V lost 7 bases to trimming and J lost 2 bases; unmatched junction nucleotides: 1. Germline V gene sequence: CDR1 SNHLY, CDR2 FYNNEI. The CDR3 is CASTGQGAYEQYF. CDR3 bases: TGTGCCAGCACGGGACAGGGGGCCTACGAGCAGTACTTC.

This clone was picked up many times. The CDR3 bases are TGTGCCAGCAGAGGACAGGGGGCGGGCACTGAAGCTTTCTTT. This gives the protein CASRGQGAGTEAFF. The V call is TRBV25-1, the J call TRBJ1-1; 11 bases align to TRBD1. There are 14 residues in the CDR3. Losses at the gene ends were 6 bases for V and 4 bases for J; bases not matched to a gene: 4. The V gene's germline CDR1 is MGHDK and CDR2 SYGVNS.

This chain links TRBV5-1 with TRBJ2-3; the D gene is possibly TRBD1 (5 bases). Germline CDR1 reads SGHRS; CDR2 reads YFSETQ. Trimming shortened V by 1 base and J by 5 bases, and 11 bases separated the two germline ends. CDR3 length equals 14 residues. The chain's CDR3 is CASSLSGLIDTQYF. The CDR3 DNA reads TGCGCCAGCAGCTTGTCAGGGTTGATAGATACGCAGTATTTT.

Only one count was recorded for this clone. The chain employs TRBV11-2 and TRBJ2-1; a weak D match, TRBD2 (5 bases). The CDR3 totals 14 residues. Trimming left V 5 bases short and J 0 bases short, with 8 bases between. In germline, CDR1 is SGHAT, CDR2 FQNNGV. This CDR3 is CASSQSGSYNEQFF. CDR3 DNA: TGTGCCAGCAGCCAAAGCGGCTCCTACAATGAGCAGTTCTTC. Variable domain in full (rest from reference TRBV11-2 and TRBJ2-1): EAGVAQSPRYKIIEKRQSVAFWCNPISGHATLYWYQQILGQGPKLLIQFQNNGVVDDSQLPKDRFSAERLKGVDSTLKIQPAKLEDSAVYLCASSQSGSYNEQFFGPGTRLTVL.

V is TRBV2 and J is TRBJ2-7, with D maybe TRBD1 (5 bases). The ends were cut back, 5 bases at V and 3 bases at J, with 17 bases in the middle. The CDR3 is 15 residues long. From germline, CDR1 is SNHLY and CDR2 FYNNEI. CDR3 nucleotides: TGTGCCAGCAGTCGTGACAGCCTAGATTACTACGAGCAGTACTTC. As protein: CASSRDSLDYYEQYF.

The chain couples TRBV25-1 to TRBJ1-2; D is ambiguous. The CDR3 is made up of 13 amino acids. V was shortened by 0 bases and J by 4 bases, with 6 bases between the two germline ends. CDR1 and CDR2 from the germline V gene are MGHDK and SYGVNS. The CDR3 region has the DNA TGTGCCAGCAGTGAATATTCGGGCTATGGCTACACCTTC. This encodes CASSEYSGYGYTF.

This clone came up a few times. This rearrangement joins TRBV2 to TRBJ2-3; 12 bases are a match to TRBD2. The V gene end was trimmed by 0 bases and the J gene end by 6 bases; junction bases not matched to a gene: 7. Germline CDR1 reads SNHLY; CDR2 reads FYNNEI. This CDR3 contains 17 residues. CDR3 bases: TGTGCCAGCAGTGAAGCGGGAAGGACTAGCGGGAAGGATACGCAGTATTTT. This translates into CASSEAGRTSGKDTQYF.

The chain links TRBV5-6 to TRBJ1-4, with a possible D match to TRBD1 (5 bases). This CDR3 is 14 amino acids long. Germline CDR1 and CDR2: SGHDT and YYEEEE. The ends were cut back, 3 bases at V and 0 bases at J, with 6 bases in the middle. CDR3 nucleotide sequence: TGTGCCAGCAGCTGGACATCAACTAATGAAAAACTGTTTTTT. The encoded protein is CASSWTSTNEKLFF.